This TCR beta chain was obtained from a study of blood T cells in healthy people across ages (dated by TCRdb to the mid-2010s). The study in broad terms: In model experiments, template switching captured roughly one uniquely barcoded TCR beta cDNA molecule for every two T cells. The study measured age-related changes in TCR beta repertoire diversity using deep sequencing normalized with unique cDNA molecular identifiers. Two additional independent replicas of 1 million unique cDNA reads from the same blood draw were analyzed for two donors (one aged 18 to 29 and one aged 80 or older). Four age groups were formed from the donors: young (average around 15 years), middle-aged (approximately 39), aged (approximately 60) and long-lived (82).

The CDR3 starts with the cysteine, ends with the phenylalanine, and has 14 residues. The sequence is cut down to CDR3 DNA, 42 bases in frame from base 1. The trim is 5 bases for V and 9 bases for J, with a gap of 17 bases between the germline ends. CDR1 and CDR2 were assigned from the germline V gene (reference sequence) as MNHEY and SMNVEV. Library creation used 5' RACE. Sequencer: Illumina HiSeq 2500. The second PCR ran for roughly 7 to 12 cycles and used a J-beta primer mix along with a sample-barcoded 5' primer. A unique molecular identifier was introduced onto each TCR beta cDNA molecule by a template-switch 5' adaptor carrying 12 random nucleotides. At least 2.5 million CDR3-containing paired-end reads were obtained from each sample. First-strand cDNA synthesis was performed from all RNA using the Mint cDNA synthesis kit, with priming by a TRBC-specific oligonucleotide. After uracil-DNA glycosylase treatment, a first 18-cycle PCR used universal primers M1SS and BC2_uni_R on all cDNA. The authors' pipeline ran thus. Normalization of each sample was performed by random selection of 1 million high-quality reads, each carrying a distinct molecular identifier. Reads with shared molecular identifiers were discarded instead of being binned into consensus sequences. CDR3 identification, clonotype clustering and error correction used MiTCR with a Q25 quality threshold and the strictest error-elimination algorithm. A nonparametric unseen species model using Euler transformation provided a lower-bound estimate of total TCR beta diversity. The public sequencing data were trimmed at Q25 with fastp and processed into clonotypes with MiXCR by TCRdb, which kept only in-frame beta chains. Each record represents a unique CDR3 protein, reported with the most common genes and DNA among its rows. These V and J calls are TCRdb output, not the study's own analysis. Within this sample are approximately 900,000 distinct CDR3 sequences, with about 27% of them counted one time only. The biggest ten clones account for 10% of the sample.

Study-level results and caveats: The long-lived group showed more naive CD4+ T cells, fewer expanded clones and increased TCR diversity than the aged group, suggesting age selection. Donor CMV infection status was unknown, potentially confounding age-related changes in expanded clonotypes. Bulk unsorted PBMC profiling prevented conclusive comparison of naive and antigen-experienced compartments. A strong correlation was found between observed TCR beta diversity and the percentage of naive T cells measured by flow cytometry. Observed TCR beta diversity per million T cells fell roughly linearly with age, and a significant reduction was already apparent by age around 40. Estimates of total diversity from one million sequenced T cells were regarded as lower bounds and underestimates.

Donors were 40 or so systemically healthy Caucasian individuals from Russia aged about 6 to 100 years. About 10 milliliters of peripheral blood were collected from each donor into EDTA-treated Vacutainer tubes. PBMCs were isolated by Ficoll-Paque density-gradient centrifugation, with at least 7 million obtained per sample. Total RNA, at least 5 micrograms per sample, was extracted from PBMCs with Trizol reagent. For every donor, an aliquot of PBMCs went through flow cytometry to measure the percentages of naive CD45RAhigh/CD27high T cells. Only a few counts were recorded for this clonotype. Its antigen target is currently unknown. Per-base qualities were not stored, and no clone one base away is much larger. These data were also filed under a second study, of T cells of mothers and their children. The second study, in turn, reports: Donors were nine systemically healthy Caucasian individuals: three mothers and their six children. cDNA synthesis used all of the extracted RNA, with approximately 1.4 ug of RNA in each 15 ul reaction. In the second PCR, the M1S primer introduced both the sample barcodes and 2-4 random nucleotides. Each mother yielded over 8.5 million TCR beta CDR3 reads and each child some 3 million reads. Thymic selection shapes the output of TCR recombination in a similar way in related and unrelated pairs, and inherited differences have a minor effect. Normalized repertoire overlap was always slightly but never significantly higher in related than unrelated mother-child pairs. No persistent microchimeric T cell clones were found, with a detection sensitivity of roughly 99 clones per million clonotypes. Deep NGS was used in the study to compare the TCR beta repertoires of mothers and children and to look for features that separate related mother-child pairs from unrelated individuals. The mean age was around 40 +/- 4 years for the mothers and approximately 11 +/- 4 years for the children. After adapter ligation was performed with NEBNext reagents, the libraries were sequenced on an Illumina HiSeq 2000 with 100+100 nt paired-end reads. To avoid cross-contamination, the mother libraries and the child libraries were prepared a month apart and sequenced in separate runs. For each donor, between about 500,000 and 2,200,000 distinct TCR beta clonotypes were identified. Naive TCR beta clonotypes were estimated from low-frequency clonotypes matched to each donor's FACS-determined naive share, without sorting.

This TCR was recovered from a woman between 40 and 50 years old in good health. The sequence is built from TRBV27 and TRBJ2-1; 6 matching bases give a weak D call of TRBD2. The sample consisted of blood. The sequenced DNA: TGTGCCAGCAGTCACCGCTTGAGGAGGGCTGAGCAGTTCTTC. This is translated as CASSHRLRRAEQFF.